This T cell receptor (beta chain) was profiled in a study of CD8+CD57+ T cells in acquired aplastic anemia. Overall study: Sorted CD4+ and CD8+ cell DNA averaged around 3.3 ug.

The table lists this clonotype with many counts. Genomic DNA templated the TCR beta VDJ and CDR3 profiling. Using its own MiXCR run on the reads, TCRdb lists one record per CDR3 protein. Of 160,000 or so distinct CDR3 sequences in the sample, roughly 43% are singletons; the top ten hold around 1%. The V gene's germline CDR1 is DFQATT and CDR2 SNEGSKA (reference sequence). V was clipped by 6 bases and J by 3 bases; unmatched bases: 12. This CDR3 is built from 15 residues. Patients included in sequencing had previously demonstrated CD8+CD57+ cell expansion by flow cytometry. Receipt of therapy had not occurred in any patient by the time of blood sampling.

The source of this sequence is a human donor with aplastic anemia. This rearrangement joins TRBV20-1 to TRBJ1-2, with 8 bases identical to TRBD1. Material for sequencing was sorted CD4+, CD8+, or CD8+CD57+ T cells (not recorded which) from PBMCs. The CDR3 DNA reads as TGCAGTGCAAGGACAGGGAGGGGAGGGGACTATGGCTACACCTTC. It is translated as CSARTGRGGDYGYTF.